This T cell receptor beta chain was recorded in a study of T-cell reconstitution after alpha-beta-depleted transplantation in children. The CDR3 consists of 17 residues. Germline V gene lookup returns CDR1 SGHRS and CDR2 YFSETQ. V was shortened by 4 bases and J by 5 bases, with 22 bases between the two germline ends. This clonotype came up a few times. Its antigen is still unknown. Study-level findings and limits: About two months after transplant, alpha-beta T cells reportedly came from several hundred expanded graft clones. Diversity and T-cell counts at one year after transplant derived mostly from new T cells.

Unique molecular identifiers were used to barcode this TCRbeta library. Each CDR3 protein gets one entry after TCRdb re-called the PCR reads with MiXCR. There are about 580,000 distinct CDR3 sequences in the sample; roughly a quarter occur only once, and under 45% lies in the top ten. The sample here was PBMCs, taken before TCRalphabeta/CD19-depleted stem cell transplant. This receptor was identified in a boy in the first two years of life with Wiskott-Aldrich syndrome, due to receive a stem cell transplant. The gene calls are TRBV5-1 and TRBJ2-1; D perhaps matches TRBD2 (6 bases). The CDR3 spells CASSQIFGGATHNEQFF. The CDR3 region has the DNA TGCGCCAGCAGCCAAATCTTCGGGGGAGCAACTCACAATGAGCAGTTCTTC.